One TCR beta chain is described in this entry. Antigen specificity is unknown. Primers included in the PCR were 60 Vbeta and 13 Jbeta primers. Method: immunoSEQ multiplex PCR; TCRdb's copy keeps in-frame clones and lacks some. The data hold about 190,000 clones, with roughly four fifths observed a single time. These data come from a study of cytomegalovirus exposure and HLA in healthy donors. Overall study results and limits: In a later analysis, a missense DCLRE1C variant was linked to TCR beta V- and J-gene trimming.

Per the germline V gene, CDR1 is SGHRS and CDR2 is YFSETQ. The trim removed 4 bases at V and 7 bases at J, leaving 12 bases unmatched. The CDR3 spans 16 residues. The sample taken for sequencing was PBMCs. The rearrangement uses TRBV5-1 and TRBJ2-7, with TRBD2 matching over 12 bases. The TCR comes from a woman in her late teens or twenties in good health and CMV-seronegative. The CDR3 spells CASSHQLAGGPGEQYF. DNA of the CDR3: TGCGCCAGCAGCCACCAGCTAGCGGGAGGGCCAGGGGAGCAGTACTTC. The whole variable domain, remainder taken from reference TRBV5-1 and TRBJ2-7, is KAGVTQTPRYLIKTRGQQVTLSCSPISGHRSVSWYQQTPGQGLQFLFEYFSETQRNKGNFPGRFSGRQFSNSRSEMNVSTLELGDSALYLCASSHQLAGGPGEQYFGPGTRLTVT.